These T cell receptor beta chains were read from a single sample in a study of metastatic and nonmetastatic thyroid tumors. From the PCR reads, TCRdb re-called clones with MiXCR. The sample holds tens of thousands of clones, about an eighth seen once. Source material: blood. These receptors all stem from a female donor with papillary thyroid cancer or a benign thyroid nodule (not recorded which). Some clones in this sample may be carry-over from other donors' samples. The CDR3 runs from the conserved cysteine through the conserved F or W. D genes are given only for firm matches. Size is stated for part of the rows, as once, few or many counts, or as a class when the clone is expanded.

TRBJ2-4 TRBV11-2 many TRBD2 CASSLGLGGTGSKNIQYF TGTGCCAGCAGCTTAGGATTGGGGGGGACTGGGTCCAAAAACATTCAGTACTTC
TRBJ1-4 TRBV29-1 many TRBD1 CSVEVQGAPREKLFF TGCAGCGTTGAAGTCCAGGGGGCGCCCCGGGAAAAACTGTTTTTT
TRBJ2-7 TRBV6-9 - TRBD1 CASSIPGQGAYEQYF TGTGCCAGCAGTATTCCGGGACAGGGGGCCTACGAGCAGTACTTC
TRBJ1-6 TRBV27 many - CASSLVPPSSYNSPLHF TGTGCCAGCAGTTTAGTTCCCCCGAGCTCCTATAATTCACCCCTCCACTTT
TRBJ1-5 TRBV30 many - CAWSGSNQPQHF TGTGCCTGGAGTGGTAGTAATCAGCCCCAGCATTTT
TRBJ1-1 TRBV5-1 many TRBD1 CASGQVPNTEAFF TGCGCCAGCGGACAGGTCCCGAACACTGAAGCTTTCTTT
TRBJ2-7 TRBV6-2/TRBV6-3 few TRBD2 CASSPGLAGVVEQYF TGTGCCAGCAGTCCCGGACTAGCGGGAGTTGTCGAGCAGTACTTC
TRBJ1-1 TRBV7-9 many - CASSLEVEAFF TGTGCCAGCAGCTTAGAGGTTGAAGCTTTCTTT
TRBJ2-5 TRBV11-3 many - CASSFSQTQYF TGTGCCAGCAGCTTTAGTCAGACCCAGTACTTC
TRBJ2-7 TRBV30 many - CAWSVGGWEQYF TGTGCCTGGAGTGTAGGGGGATGGGAGCAGTACTTC